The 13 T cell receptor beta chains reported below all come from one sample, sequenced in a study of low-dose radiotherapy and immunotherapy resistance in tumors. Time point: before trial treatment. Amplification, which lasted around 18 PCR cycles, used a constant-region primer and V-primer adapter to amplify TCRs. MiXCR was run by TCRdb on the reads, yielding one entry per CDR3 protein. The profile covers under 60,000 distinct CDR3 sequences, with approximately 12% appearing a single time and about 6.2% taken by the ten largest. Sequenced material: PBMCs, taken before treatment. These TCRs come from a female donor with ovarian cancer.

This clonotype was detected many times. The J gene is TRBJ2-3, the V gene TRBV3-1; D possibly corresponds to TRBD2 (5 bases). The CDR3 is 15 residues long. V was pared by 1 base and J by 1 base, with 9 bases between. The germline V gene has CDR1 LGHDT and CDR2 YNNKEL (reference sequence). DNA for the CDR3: TGTGCCAGCAGCCAAGGACTACCGGGCACAGATACGCAGTATTTT. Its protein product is CASSQGLPGTDTQYF.

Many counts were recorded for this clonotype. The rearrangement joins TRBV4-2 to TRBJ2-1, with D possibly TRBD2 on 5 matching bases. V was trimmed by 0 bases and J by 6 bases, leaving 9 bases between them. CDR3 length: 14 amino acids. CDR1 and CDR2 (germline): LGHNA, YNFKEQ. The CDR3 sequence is CASSQEVSGNEQFF. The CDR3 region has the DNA TGTGCCAGCAGCCAAGAAGTCAGCGGCAATGAGCAGTTCTTC.

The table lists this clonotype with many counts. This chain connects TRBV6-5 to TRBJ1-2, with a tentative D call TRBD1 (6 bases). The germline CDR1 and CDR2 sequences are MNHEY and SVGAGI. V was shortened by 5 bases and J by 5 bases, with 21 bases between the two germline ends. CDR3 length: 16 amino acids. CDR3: CASSNLGGAVNYGYTF. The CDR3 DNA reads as TGTGCCAGCAGTAACCTCGGGGGCGCGGTCAATTATGGCTACACCTTC.

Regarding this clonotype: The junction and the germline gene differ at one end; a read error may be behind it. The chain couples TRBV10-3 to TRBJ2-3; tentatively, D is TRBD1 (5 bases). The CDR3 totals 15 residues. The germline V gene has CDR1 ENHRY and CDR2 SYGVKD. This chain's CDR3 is CAISEGAKSTDTRYF. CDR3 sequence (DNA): TGTGCCATCAGTGAGGGGGCTAAAAGCACAGATACGCGGTATTTT.

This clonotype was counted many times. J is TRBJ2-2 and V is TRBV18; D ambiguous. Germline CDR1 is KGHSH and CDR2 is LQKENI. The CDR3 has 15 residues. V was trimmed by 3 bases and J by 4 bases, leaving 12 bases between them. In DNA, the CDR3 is TGTGCCAGCTCACCCAACAAGCCGGGCACCGGGGAGCTGTTTTTT. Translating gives CASSPNKPGTGELFF.

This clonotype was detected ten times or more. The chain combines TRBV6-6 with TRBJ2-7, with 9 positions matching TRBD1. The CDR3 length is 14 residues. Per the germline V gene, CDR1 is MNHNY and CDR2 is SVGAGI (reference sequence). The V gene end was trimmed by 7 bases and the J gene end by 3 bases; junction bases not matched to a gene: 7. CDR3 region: CASTDGTGNYEQYF. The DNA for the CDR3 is TGTGCCAGCACCGATGGGACAGGGAACTACGAGCAGTACTTC.

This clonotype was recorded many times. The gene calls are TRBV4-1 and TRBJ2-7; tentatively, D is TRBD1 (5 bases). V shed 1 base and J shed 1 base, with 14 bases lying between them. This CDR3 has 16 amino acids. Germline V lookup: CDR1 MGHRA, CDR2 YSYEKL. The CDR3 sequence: CASSQGAGSASYEQYF. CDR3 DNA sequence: TGCGCCAGCAGCCAAGGGGCAGGGTCGGCGTCCTACGAGCAGTACTTC.

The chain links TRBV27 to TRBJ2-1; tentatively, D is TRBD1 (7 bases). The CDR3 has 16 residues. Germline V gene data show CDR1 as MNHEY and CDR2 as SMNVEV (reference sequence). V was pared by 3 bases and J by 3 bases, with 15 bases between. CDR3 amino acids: CASSFAGGRSYNEQFF. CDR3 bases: TGTGCCAGCAGTTTTGCAGGGGGGCGTAGCTACAATGAGCAGTTCTTC.

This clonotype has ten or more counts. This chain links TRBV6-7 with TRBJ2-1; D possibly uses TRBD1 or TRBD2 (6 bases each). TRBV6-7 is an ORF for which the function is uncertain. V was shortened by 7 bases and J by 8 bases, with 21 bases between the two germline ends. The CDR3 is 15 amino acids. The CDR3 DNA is TGTGCCAGCATCCCGGGGCGGGGACATGAAGATGAGCAGTTCTTC. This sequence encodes CASIPGRGHEDEQFF.

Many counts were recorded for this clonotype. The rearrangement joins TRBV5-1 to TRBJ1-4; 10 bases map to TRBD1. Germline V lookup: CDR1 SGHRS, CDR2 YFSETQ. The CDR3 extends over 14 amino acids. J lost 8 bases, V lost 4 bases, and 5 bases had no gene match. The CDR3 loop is CASSMDRGSEKLFF. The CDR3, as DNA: TGCGCCAGCAGCATGGACAGGGGGAGCGAAAAACTGTTTTTT.

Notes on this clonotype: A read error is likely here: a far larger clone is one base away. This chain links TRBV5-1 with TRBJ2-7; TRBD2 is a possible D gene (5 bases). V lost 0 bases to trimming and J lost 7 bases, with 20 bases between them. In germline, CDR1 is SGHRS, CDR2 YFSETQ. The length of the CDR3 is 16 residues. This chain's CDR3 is CASSLAGSATGNEQYF. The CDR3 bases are TGCGCCAGCAGCTTGGCGGGATCCGCTACGGGCAATGAGCAGTACTTC.

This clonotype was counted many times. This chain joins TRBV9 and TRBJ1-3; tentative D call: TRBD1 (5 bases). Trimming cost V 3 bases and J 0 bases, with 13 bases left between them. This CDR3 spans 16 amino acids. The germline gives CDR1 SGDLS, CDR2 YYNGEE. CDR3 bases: TGTGCCAGCAGCGAAAACAGGATTAGCTCTGGAAACACCATATATTTT. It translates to CASSENRISSGNTIYF.

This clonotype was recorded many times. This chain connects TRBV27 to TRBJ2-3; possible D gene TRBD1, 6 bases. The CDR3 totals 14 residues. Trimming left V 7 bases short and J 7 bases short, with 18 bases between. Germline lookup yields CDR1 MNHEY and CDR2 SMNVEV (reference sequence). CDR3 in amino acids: CASTRGRGTYTQYF. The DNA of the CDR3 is TGTGCCAGCACACGGGGCAGGGGAACATATACGCAGTATTTT.